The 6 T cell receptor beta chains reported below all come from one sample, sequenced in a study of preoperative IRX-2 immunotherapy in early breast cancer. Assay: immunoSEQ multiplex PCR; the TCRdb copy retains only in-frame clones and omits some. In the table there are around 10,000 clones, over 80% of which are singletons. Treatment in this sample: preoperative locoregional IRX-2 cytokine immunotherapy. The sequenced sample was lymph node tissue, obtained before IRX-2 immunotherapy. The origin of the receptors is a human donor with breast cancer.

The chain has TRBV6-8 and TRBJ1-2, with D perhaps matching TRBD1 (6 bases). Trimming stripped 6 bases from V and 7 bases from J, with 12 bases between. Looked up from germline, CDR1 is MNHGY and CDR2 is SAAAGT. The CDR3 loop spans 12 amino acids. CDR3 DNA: TGTGCCAGCAGAGGGGGGTCAGGTGGCTACACCTTC. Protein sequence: CASRGGSGGYTF.

CDR3 bases: TGTGCCAGCAGGACACAGGGGCACTCCTACGAGCAGTACTTC. It codes for CASRTQGHSYEQYF. This rearrangement joins TRBV6-8 to TRBJ2-7, with 7 bases fitting TRBD1. CDR1 MNHGY and CDR2 SAAAGT come from the germline V gene. The trim removed 6 bases at V and 0 bases at J, leaving 5 bases unmatched. The CDR3 runs to 14 residues.

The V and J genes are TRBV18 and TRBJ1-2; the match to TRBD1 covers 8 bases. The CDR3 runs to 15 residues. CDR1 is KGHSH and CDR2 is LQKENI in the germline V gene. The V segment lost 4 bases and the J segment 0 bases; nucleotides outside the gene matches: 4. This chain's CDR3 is CASSRDRGSNYGYTF. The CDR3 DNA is TGTGCCAGCTCACGCGACAGGGGTTCTAACTATGGCTACACCTTC.

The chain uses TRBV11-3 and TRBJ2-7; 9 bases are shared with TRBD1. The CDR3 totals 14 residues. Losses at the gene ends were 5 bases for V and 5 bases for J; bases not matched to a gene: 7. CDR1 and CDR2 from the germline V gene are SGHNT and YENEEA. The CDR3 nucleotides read TGTGCCAGCAGCCTTAAGGACAGGGGTAACGAGCAGTACTTC. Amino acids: CASSLKDRGNEQYF. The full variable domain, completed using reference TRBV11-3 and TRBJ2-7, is EAGVVQSPRYKIIEKKQPVAFWCNPISGHNTLYWYLQNLGQGPELLIRYENEEAVDDSQLPKDRFSAERLKGVDSTLKIQPAELGDSAVYLCASSLKDRGNEQYFGPGTRLTVT.

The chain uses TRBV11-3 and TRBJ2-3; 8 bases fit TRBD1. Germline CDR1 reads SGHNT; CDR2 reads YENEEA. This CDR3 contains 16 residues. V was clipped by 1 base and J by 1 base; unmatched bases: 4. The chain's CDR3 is CASSLVPQGGTDTQYF. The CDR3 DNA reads TGTGCCAGCAGCTTAGTCCCACAGGGGGGCACAGATACGCAGTATTTT.

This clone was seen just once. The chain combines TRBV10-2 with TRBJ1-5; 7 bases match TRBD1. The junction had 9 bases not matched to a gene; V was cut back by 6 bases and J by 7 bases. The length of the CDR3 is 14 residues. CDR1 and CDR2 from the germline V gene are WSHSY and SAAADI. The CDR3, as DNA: TGCGCCAGCAGGCCGACAGGGAATGGCCAGCCCCAGCATTTT. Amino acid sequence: CASRPTGNGQPQHF.